Here is one T cell receptor (beta chain) with its context. No cognate antigen has been identified for it. No clone much larger than this one lies a single base away; base qualities are absent. Here V drops 2 bases and J drops 6 bases, and the junction holds 16 bases not matched to any gene. The CDR3 goes from the cysteine to the phenylalanine over 18 residues. The entry retains the CDR3 DNA only, 54 bases that are in frame from base 1. CDR1 DFQATT and CDR2 SNEGSKA were looked up in the germline V gene (reference sequence). cDNA was synthesized by template-switch 5'RACE using a primer carrying a 10-nucleotide random unique molecular identifier by which each TCR transcript was tagged. Every sequencing run covered 15-18 subjects and yielded more than 170 million TCR-beta sequences. The RNeasy kit was used to extract total RNA. The KAPA Real-time Library Amplification kit was used to amplify TCR-beta VDJ regions with primers for the TCR constant region and the 5'RACE anchor. A first PCR added sample indexes and Illumina adaptors, after which a second PCR increased the library yield. After Ampure bead purification, the roughly 650 bp TCR product was size-selected on a 2% E-gel SizeSelection system. Before pooling, library quality was checked on a Bioanalyzer, concentration was measured with Qubit, and libraries were quantified with the Kapa Library Quantification kit. An Illumina HiSeq 2500 was used to sequence the libraries paired-end at 2 x 150 bp. To increase sequence diversity, about 23-30% phiX was spiked into each library pool. On the authors' methods: The UMI-based MiGEC pipeline processed quality-filtered reads and removed over 75% of raw TCR sequences during error correction. VDJ genes were aligned to IMGT germline references, and clonotypes were defined by unique CDR3 amino acid sequence plus V-J genes. Clonal expansion, Shannon diversity, and CDR3 relatedness (CalcPairwiseDistances, ClusterSamples) were evaluated with VDJtools, and phylogenetic trees were built with CLCbio workbench. A clone was classed as expanded if it had 8 or more unique UMIs, a cutoff based on coefficient-of-variation modelling across technical triplicates. TCRdb trimmed public reads at Q25 via fastp, called clones via MiXCR and kept in-frame beta chains. Each record represents a unique CDR3 protein, reported with the most common genes and DNA among its rows. The V and J calls reflect TCRdb's pipeline rather than the authors' work. The table for this sample lists about 71,000 distinct CDR3 sequences; roughly 10% of them were counted only once. The ten largest account for 9.5% to 10% of the sample.

The data belong to a study of neurological immune-mediated disorders (dated by TCRdb to about 2019). Regarding the complete study: The study compared peripheral blood TCR-beta repertoires of HTLV-I-associated myelopathy (HAM/TSP) patients, multiple sclerosis patients and healthy controls using UMI-based sequencing. Longitudinal HAM/TSP and healthy donors were sampled at 3 time-points each (about 3-40 month intervals). The cohort included 68 subjects: approximately 14 with HAM/TSP, about 34 with multiple sclerosis, and around 20 healthy controls. Longitudinal samples, technical triplicates and paired sorted CD4+ and CD8+ T-cell subsets, alongside PBMC samples, were included among the approximately 98 TCR-beta libraries. The full study reports these points: Expanded clones from different subjects shared no identical CDR3 amino acid sequences, which suggests that TCR-beta repertoires were private in all groups. TCR clonal expansion was highest in HAM/TSP patients and lowest in MS patients, with MS patients falling below even healthy controls.

What the time point label conveys for this sample: longitudinal time-point 1 (baseline). Blood bank volunteers in Maryland, USA served as the healthy controls. For unsorted PBMC libraries, 2 million PBMCs were used after storage in RNAlater at -80 degrees C until RNA extraction. Peripheral blood was subjected to Ficoll-Hypaque density gradient centrifugation to isolate PBMCs, which were then cryopreserved in liquid nitrogen. Specimen: PBMCs. The rearrangement joined TRBV20-1 to TRBJ2-1, with 10 bases in between that match TRBD2. The receptor's source is a man aged 25 to 45 in good health. The CDR3 corresponds to CSARPTSGLPPGSNEQFF. The DNA sequence is TGCAGTGCTAGACCGACTAGCGGGCTGCCTCCTGGGTCCAATGAGCAGTTCTTC.